This T cell receptor beta chain comes out of a study of blood T cell repertoires in COVID-19. The wider study: Samples of COVID-19 (acute and convalescent) were obtained from the United States, Italy and Spain.

Assay used: immunoSEQ multiplex PCR; TCRdb lists only in-frame clones, some missing. The sample lists about 320,000 clones; approximately 81% were seen once. The CDR3 spans 16 residues. Trimming took 1 base from V and 7 from J, leaving 14 bases between them. Per the germline V gene, CDR1 is MGHRA and CDR2 is YSYEKL. The TCR sequence derives from a woman in her thirties who had been exposed to COVID-19. Sample: PBMCs or T cells enriched from blood (not recorded which). The chain is built from TRBV4-1 and TRBJ1-6, with unresolved D. This CDR3 reads CASSQVFRELNSPLHF. In DNA, the CDR3 is TGCGCCAGCAGCCAAGTTTTCCGAGAACTAAATTCACCCCTCCACTTT.